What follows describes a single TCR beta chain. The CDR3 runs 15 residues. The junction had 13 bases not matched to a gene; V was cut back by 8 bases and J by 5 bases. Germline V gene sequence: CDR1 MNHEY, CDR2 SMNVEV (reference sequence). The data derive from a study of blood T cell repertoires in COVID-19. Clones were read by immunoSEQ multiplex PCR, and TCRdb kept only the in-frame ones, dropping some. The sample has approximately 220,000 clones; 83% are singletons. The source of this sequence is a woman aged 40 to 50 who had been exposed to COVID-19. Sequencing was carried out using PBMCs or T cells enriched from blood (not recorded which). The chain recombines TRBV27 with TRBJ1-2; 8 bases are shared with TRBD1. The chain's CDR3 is CASGTGRGSLYGYTF. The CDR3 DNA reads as TGTGCCAGCGGGACAGGACGGGGGTCTCTTTATGGCTACACCTTC.